Listed here are 28 T cell receptor beta chains from one sample, sequenced in a study of post-analysis software for immune sequencing data. The TCR beta cDNA libraries contained unique molecular identifiers. TCRdb re-called the PCR reads through MiXCR, storing one row per CDR3 protein. This table has roughly 700,000 distinct CDR3 sequences, just under 30% appearing once. The study, taken as a whole, reports: Relative to controls, patients had 5 or 6 TRBV segments at higher frequency, with TRBV5-6, TRBV5-1 and TRBV20-1 among these.

Their antigens remain unidentified. Sequenced input: blood. The receptors stem from a girl under 18 with multiple sclerosis.

This chain joins TRBV6-4 and TRBJ2-2; the D is unclear. CDR3 length: 14 amino acids. The V gene's germline CDR1 is MRHNA and CDR2 SNTAGT. The ends were cut back, 10 bases at V and 2 bases at J, with 14 bases in the middle. CDR3 residues: CATGLLANTGELFF. In nucleotides, the CDR3 is TGTGCCACCGGCCTCTTGGCTAACACCGGGGAGCTGTTTTTT.

The rearrangement joins TRBV28 to TRBJ2-3, with a tentative D call TRBD1 (6 bases). The V and J ends lost 4 bases and 6 bases respectively, with 14 bases between them. CDR1 MDHEN and CDR2 SYDVKM come from the germline V gene. This CDR3 comprises 14 residues. This CDR3 is CASSSGVFTDTQYF. CDR3 bases: TGTGCCAGCAGTTCAGGGGTTTTCACGGATACGCAGTATTTT.

This rearrangement joins TRBV11-2 to TRBJ2-5, with 7 bases identical to TRBD1. The CDR3 consists of 17 residues. Germline CDR1 reads SGHAT; CDR2 reads FQNNGV. The ends lost 4 bases at V and 2 bases at J; junction bases unmatched: 13. DNA for the CDR3: TGTGCCAGCAGCTCCGGAGGTGAGGGGGCGAAACAAGAGACCCAGTACTTC. Translation gives CASSSGGEGAKQETQYF. Looking up the rest from reference TRBV11-2 and TRBJ2-5 gives the full variable domain: EAGVAQSPRYKIIEKRQSVAFWCNPISGHATLYWYQQILGQGPKLLIQFQNNGVVDDSQLPKDRFSAERLKGVDSTLKIQPAKLEDSAVYLCASSSGGEGAKQETQYFGPGTRLLVL.

The V and J genes are TRBV6-2 or TRBV6-3 and TRBJ1-1, with 8 bases identical to TRBD1. V was clipped by 4 bases and J by 2 bases; unmatched bases: 15. CDR1 and CDR2 (germline): MNHEY, SVGEGT. This CDR3 spans 18 amino acids. The CDR3 region is CASSFSSGTGKGNTEAFF. The CDR3 DNA follows: TGTGCCAGCAGTTTCTCGTCCGGGACAGGAAAAGGAAACACTGAAGCTTTCTTT.

This clonotype has only a few counts. CDR3 sequence (DNA): TGCGCCAGCAGCTTGGAGGGGACAGGGGATAACTATGGCTACACCTTC. As protein: CASSLEGTGDNYGYTF. This chain uses TRBV5-1 with TRBJ1-2; TRBD1 matches at 10 bases. J was trimmed by 1 base and V by 0 bases; bases with no gene match: 3. The CDR3 is made up of 16 amino acids. Germline-derived CDR1 and CDR2 are SGHRS and YFSETQ.

The chain couples TRBV20-1 to TRBJ1-5; tentative D call: TRBD1 (5 bases). The V end lost 1 base, the J end lost 3 bases, and 7 bases lay between the germline ends. Germline loops: CDR1 DFQATT, CDR2 SNEGSKA (reference sequence). This CDR3 region has 13 residues. CDR3 coding DNA: TGCAGTGCTAGAGGGACAAACAATCAGCCCCAGCATTTT. Translated, it gives CSARGTNNQPQHF.

This clonotype was seen many times. V usage is TRBV4-3 and J usage is TRBJ2-5; no clear D. The CDR3 sequence is 13 residues long. V was trimmed by 1 base and J by 0 bases, leaving 3 bases between them. Germline CDR1 and CDR2: LGHNA and YSLEER. The CDR3 DNA reads as TGCGCCAGCAGCCAAGGCCACCAAGAGACCCAGTACTTC. This encodes CASSQGHQETQYF.

This clonotype was detected many times. The chain links TRBV29-1 to TRBJ2-1; no reliable D call. Trimming removed 7 bases from V and 3 bases from J, with 7 bases in between. Germline lookup yields CDR1 SQVTM and CDR2 ANQGSEA. The CDR3 consists of 11 residues. The CDR3 DNA sequence: TGCAGCGCCTCGGACTACAATGAGCAGTTCTTC. As protein: CSASDYNEQFF.

The CDR3 is CASSLTLRRTGGRTQYF. CDR3 nucleotide sequence: TGTGCCAGCAGCTTAACCCTACGCCGGACAGGGGGCAGGACCCAGTACTTC. The chain joins TRBV5-6 to TRBJ2-5; 11 bases map to TRBD1. V shed 2 bases and J 7 bases; nucleotides not matched to a gene: 13. Looked up from germline, CDR1 is SGHDT and CDR2 is YYEEEE. The CDR3 extends over 17 amino acids.

The sample holds one count of this clonotype. V and J are TRBV5-1 and TRBJ2-1, with 12 nucleotides matching TRBD1. Germline V CDR1 and CDR2: SGHRS, YFSETQ. The CDR3 covers 17 residues. J gave up 6 bases and V 4 bases, and 11 bases lay outside the gene matches. Here the CDR3 DNA reads TGCGCCAGCAGCCATACTCCGGGACAGGGGGCAGTCAATGAGCAGTTCTTC. Translated, it gives CASSHTPGQGAVNEQFF.

This rearrangement joins TRBV7-2 to TRBJ2-1; TRBD1 is a possible D gene (6 bases). The CDR3 is 15 residues long. Germline V gives CDR1 SGHTA, CDR2 FQGNSA. V lost 1 base, J lost 6 bases, and 13 bases lay in between. CDR3 nucleotide sequence: TGTGCCAGCAGCTTAGTATGGGGGCTAGGCAATGAGCAGTTCTTC. This codes for CASSLVWGLGNEQFF.

This clonotype occurred a few times. This chain connects TRBV6-6 to TRBJ2-5; D not resolved. Germline V gene sequence: CDR1 MNHNY, CDR2 SVGAGI (reference sequence). V was cut by 5 bases and J by 5 bases, with 9 bases left in between. This CDR3 comprises 12 residues. This CDR3 is CASSIRAETQYF. The CDR3 DNA is TGTGCCAGCAGTATACGGGCGGAGACCCAGTACTTC.

CDR3 sequence: CASEYPGLGGPNIQYF. The CDR3, as DNA: TGTGCCAGTGAATATCCGGGACTAGGGGGACCAAACATTCAGTACTTC. J is TRBJ2-4 and V is TRBV28, with 8 nucleotides matching TRBD2. Germline assignment: CDR1 MDHEN and CDR2 SYDVKM. Trimming at V came to 9 bases and at J to 6 bases, leaving 16 bases not matched to a gene. This CDR3 is 16 amino acids long.

The genes are TRBV7-9 and TRBJ1-1; 8 bases map to TRBD1. J lost 3 bases, V lost 5 bases, and 14 bases had no gene match. CDR1 and CDR2 (germline): SEHNR, FQNEAQ (reference sequence). The CDR3 loop spans 17 amino acids. The CDR3: CASSPGTGTEEYTEAFF. The CDR3 nucleotides are TGTGCCAGCAGCCCCGGGACAGGCACGGAAGAATACACTGAAGCTTTCTTT.

This clonotype has a handful of counts. The chain recombines TRBV6-1 with TRBJ2-1, with TRBD1 matching 10 bases. V trimming: 3 bases; J trimming: 4 bases; junction bases outside the gene matches: 3. Germline loops: CDR1 MNHNS, CDR2 SASEGT. The CDR3 sequence is 15 residues long. The DNA for the CDR3 is TGTGCCAGCAGTGACTGGGACAGGGGATACAATGAGCAGTTCTTC. This translates into CASSDWDRGYNEQFF.

The chain joins TRBV29-1 to TRBJ1-4; D might be TRBD1 (6 bases). Germline V CDR1 and CDR2: SQVTM, ANQGSEA. V shed 1 base and J shed 8 bases, with 11 bases lying between them. The length of the CDR3 is 13 residues. CDR3 in DNA: TGCAGCGTTGAAGCGACAGGATGGGAAAAACTGTTTTTT. It specifies CSVEATGWEKLFF. The variable domain in full, completed from reference TRBV29-1 and TRBJ1-4, reads SAVISQKPSRDICQRGTSLTIQCQVDSQVTMMFWYRQQPGQSLTLIATANQGSEATYESGFVIDKFPISRPNLTFSTLTVSNMSPEDSSIYLCSVEATGWEKLFFGSGTQLSVL.

This clonotype came up a few times. The V gene is TRBV20-1, the J gene TRBJ2-7, with a possible D match to TRBD1 (6 bases). Trimming cost V 6 bases and J 3 bases, with 15 bases left between them. The CDR3 has 13 amino acids. Germline CDR1 reads DFQATT; CDR2 reads SNEGSKA (reference sequence). The DNA of the CDR3 is TGCAGTGCCCCCCGTGGACAGCACTACGAGCAGTACTTC. Residues: CSAPRGQHYEQYF.

This clonotype was counted only a few times. V is TRBV10-3 and J is TRBJ2-1; TRBD2 matches at 7 bases. The CDR3 has 14 amino acids. Germline-derived CDR1 and CDR2 are ENHRY and SYGVKD. The junction had 12 bases not matched to a gene; V was cut back by 7 bases and J by 9 bases. CDR3 nucleotides: TGTGCCATCAATAGCGGAGGGGACTACGGTGAGCAGTTCTTC. It translates to CAINSGGDYGEQFF.

This clonotype was detected only a few times. One junction end disagrees with the germline gene, perhaps due to a read error. The rearrangement uses TRBV7-2 and TRBJ2-3, with 10 bases that match TRBD2. The CDR3 has 15 amino acids. CDR1 and CDR2 from the germline V gene are SGHTA and FQGNSA. CDR3 amino acids: CASSLIAGGTDTQYF. The CDR3 nucleotides read TGCGCCAGCAGCCTCATAGCGGGGGGAACAGATACGCAGTATTTT. Looking up the rest from reference TRBV7-2 and TRBJ2-3 gives the full variable domain: GAGVSQSPSNKVTEKGKDVELRCDPISGHTALYWYRQSLGQGLEFLIYFQGNSAPDKSGLPSDRFSAERTGGSVSTLTIQRTQQEDSAVYLCASSLIAGGTDTQYFGPGTRLTVL.

CDR3 region: CASGVSSYNEQYF. The CDR3, as DNA: TGTGCCAGCGGGGTAAGCTCCTACAATGAGCAGTACTTC. The chain combines TRBV2 with TRBJ2-1, with D uncertain. The J call is doubtful: the DNA matches TRBJ2-7 better. This CDR3 has 13 amino acids. Per the germline V gene, CDR1 is SNHLY and CDR2 is FYNNEI.

The chain recombines TRBV27 with TRBJ2-4, with D uncertain. The end of the DNA aligns better with TRBJ2-5, so the J call may be wrong. The CDR3 has 15 amino acids. Germline-derived CDR1 and CDR2 are MNHEY and SMNVEV (reference sequence). CDR3 in amino acids: CASSKRAPNQETQYF. CDR3 nucleotide sequence: TGTGCCAGCAGTAAACGAGCGCCGAATCAAGAGACCCAGTACTTC.

This clonotype was recorded a few times. CDR3: CATSIGDRPMDTQYF. The CDR3, as DNA: TGTGCCACCAGCATAGGGGACAGGCCCATGGATACGCAGTATTTT. V and J are TRBV15 and TRBJ2-3; 8 bases line up with TRBD1. Germline CDR1 and CDR2: LNHNV and YYDKDF (reference sequence). The trim removed 4 bases at V and 6 bases at J, leaving 9 bases unmatched. The CDR3 consists of 15 residues.

The rearrangement uses TRBV20-1 and TRBJ1-5; no clear D gene. V lost 1 base, J lost 3 bases, and 10 bases lay in between. The CDR3 covers 14 residues. Germline CDR1 DFQATT, CDR2 SNEGSKA (reference sequence). This chain's CDR3 is CSARGIGNNQPQHF. As DNA, the CDR3 is TGCAGTGCTAGAGGGATCGGTAACAATCAGCCCCAGCATTTT.

The V and J genes are TRBV12-3 or TRBV12-4 and TRBJ2-7; TRBD2 matches at 11 bases. Unmatched junction bases numbered 6, after V lost 5 bases and J lost 0 bases. There are 16 residues in the CDR3. The CDR3 protein is CASSGTSGRSSYEQYF. Here the CDR3 DNA reads TGTGCCAGCAGTGGGACTAGCGGTAGGAGCTCCTACGAGCAGTACTTC.

This clonotype has just a few counts. V is TRBV10-2 and J is TRBJ2-5, with 11 bases aligning to TRBD1. CDR3 length: 14 residues. V was pared by 6 bases and J by 4 bases, with 4 bases of the junction left unmatched. The germline gives CDR1 WSHSY, CDR2 SAAADI. CDR3 coding DNA: TGCGCCAGCAGATTCGGGACAGGGGGAGAGACCCAGTACTTC. Protein: CASRFGTGGETQYF.

The J gene is TRBJ2-7, the V gene TRBV20-1, with 7 positions matching TRBD1. The germline V gene encodes CDR1 DFQATT and CDR2 SNEGSKA (reference sequence). The junction had 9 bases not matched to a gene; V was cut back by 6 bases and J by 7 bases. CDR3 size: 12 residues. The CDR3 reads CSAETGLGEQYF. As DNA, the CDR3 is TGCAGTGCCGAGACAGGGTTGGGTGAGCAGTACTTC.

This clonotype was observed many times. The rearrangement uses TRBV20-1 and TRBJ2-4, with D unclear. Germline values: CDR1 DFQATT, CDR2 SNEGSKA (reference sequence). V was pared by 3 bases and J by 0 bases, with 6 bases between. CDR3 length equals 13 residues. As DNA, the CDR3 is TGCAGTGCTAGTCTCGTAGCCAAAAACATTCAGTACTTC. The encoded protein is CSASLVAKNIQYF.

The chain is built from TRBV7-9 and TRBJ1-1, with 7 bases matching TRBD1. This CDR3 is 15 amino acids long. The V gene's germline CDR1 is SEHNR and CDR2 FQNEAQ (reference sequence). With 5 bases clipped from V and 2 bases from J, the junction kept 8 bases outside the gene matches. CDR3: CASSAVGGVNTEAFF. The CDR3 DNA reads TGTGCCAGCAGCGCAGTAGGGGGCGTTAACACTGAAGCTTTCTTT.